This T cell receptor (beta chain) was profiled in a study of blood T cells in healthy people across ages. Study-wide findings and caveats: Aged donors had fewer naive CD4+ cells and lower diversity than long-lived donors. Investigators treated diversity estimates from one million T cells as underestimates.

Together with a sample-barcoded 5' primer, a J-beta primer mix was included in a second PCR lasting about 7 to 11 cycles. Every molecule of cDNA carried a tag from a template-switch adaptor with 12 random nucleotides. A single record per CDR3 protein comes from TCRdb applying MiXCR to the 5' RACE reads. The sample includes about 930,000 distinct CDR3 sequences, about 28% of them seen just once. This clonotype has more than one count but fewer than ten. The target antigen is unknown. The V gene's germline CDR1 is LGHDT and CDR2 YNNKEL (reference sequence). The germline V and J ends were trimmed by 0 bases and 1 base, with 9 bases remaining between them. The length of the CDR3 is 15 residues. The donors, all healthy, were Caucasians living in Russia, aged 6 to 90. The same data also contributed to another study, on T cells of mothers and their children.

This receptor was obtained from a woman aged 40 to 50 in good health. The chain carries TRBV3-1 and TRBJ1-2, with D unresolved. The sample taken for sequencing was blood. CDR3 DNA sequence: TGTGCCAGCAGCCAAGACTTGGGTTTTAACTATGGCTACACCTTC. This translates into CASSQDLGFNYGYTF. The entire variable domain, with the rest obtained from reference TRBV3-1 and TRBJ1-2, is as follows: DTAVSQTPKYLVTQMGNDKSIKCEQNLGHDTMYWYKQDSKKFLKIMFSYNNKELIINETVPNRFSPKSPDKAHLNLHINSLELGDSAVYFCASSQDLGFNYGYTFGSGTRLTVV.